One sample yielded the 25 T cell receptor beta chains listed below, sequenced in a study of blood T cell repertoires in COVID-19. Sequenced by immunoSEQ multiplex PCR; TCRdb stores in-frame clones only, minus some. In the table there are 95,000 to 110,000 clones, about 80% of which are singletons. Sequenced sample: peripheral blood. The origin of the receptors is a woman older than 75 with active or convalescent COVID-19.

CDR3 nucleotides: TGTGCCAGCGGCGACGTGGCAGGGAAACTGTTTTTT. Amino acids: CASGDVAGKLFF. V usage is TRBV21-1 and J usage is TRBJ1-4; TRBD1, as called in the table, went unchecked against the DNA. TRBV21-1 has pseudogene status. The CDR3 length is 12 residues.

This clone was seen more than once but under ten times. This chain links TRBV10-3 with TRBJ1-1; 8 nucleotides align to TRBD1. The V segment lost 6 bases and the J segment 4 bases; nucleotides outside the gene matches: 4. Germline V gene sequence: CDR1 ENHRY, CDR2 SYGVKD. The CDR3 is 13 residues long. CDR3 nucleotide sequence: TGTGCCATCAGGGACAGGGAGGGCACTGAAGCTTTCTTT. Protein: CAIRDREGTEAFF.

The chain joins TRBV30 to TRBJ2-1, with 9 bases fitting TRBD2. CDR3 length equals 15 residues. Unmatched junction bases numbered 6, after V lost 2 bases and J lost 4 bases. The V gene's germline CDR1 is GTSNPN and CDR2 SVGIG (reference sequence). This CDR3 is CAWSYGTSRYNEQFF. In DNA, the CDR3 is TGTGCCTGGAGTTACGGGACTAGCAGATACAATGAGCAGTTCTTC.

The gene calls are TRBV7-9 and TRBJ2-1; D is unresolved. Germline CDR1 is SEHNR and CDR2 is FQNEAQ (reference sequence). The CDR3 contains 15 residues. V lost 1 base, J lost 0 bases, and 7 bases lay in between. For the CDR3, the DNA is TGTGCCAGCAGCTTAGACGCAGGCTCCTACAATGAGCAGTTCTTC. This encodes CASSLDAGSYNEQFF.

This clone was seen repeatedly, ten times or more. J is TRBJ2-7 and V is TRBV10-1; 7 positions match TRBD1. Germline V CDR1 and CDR2: WNHNN, SYGVQD (reference sequence). This CDR3 has 12 amino acids. Trimming removed 4 bases from V and 5 bases from J; junction bases left unmatched: 2. CDR3 DNA sequence: TGCGCCAGCAGTGTCAGGGGGAACGAGCAGTACTTC. Encoded protein: CASSVRGNEQYF.

The chain employs TRBV10-3 and TRBJ1-2; possibly TRBD1 for D (6 bases). Looked up from germline, CDR1 is ENHRY and CDR2 is SYGVKD. The V end was cut by 2 bases, the J end by 7 bases, with 11 bases between. CDR3 size: 13 residues. CDR3: CAISERQGFGYTF. CDR3 DNA: TGTGCCATCAGTGAGAGGCAGGGGTTTGGCTACACCTTC.

The CDR3 DNA sequence: TGTGCCAGCAGTCCCGACAGATCAACTAATGAAAAACTGTTTTTT. Protein sequence: CASSPDRSTNEKLFF. The chain recombines TRBV28 with TRBJ1-4; D may be TRBD1 (5 bases). Looked up from germline, CDR1 is MDHEN and CDR2 is SYDVKM. V gave up 5 bases and J gave up 0 bases, with 10 bases separating them. The CDR3 length is 15 residues.

V gene TRBV6-2 or TRBV6-3 combines with J gene TRBJ2-2; unclear D gene. The CDR3 runs 12 residues. The ends were cut back, 2 bases at V and 9 bases at J, with 7 bases in the middle. Germline lookup yields CDR1 MNHEY and CDR2 SVGEGT. The CDR3 bases are TGTGCCAGCAGTTACGGCGGAAGGGAGCTGTTTTTT. This translates into CASSYGGRELFF.

This clone was counted between two and nine times. V and J are TRBV5-5 and TRBJ1-1; D ambiguous. Trimming left V 3 bases short and J 1 base short, with 7 bases between. The length of the CDR3 is 13 residues. Germline lookup yields CDR1 SGHKS and CDR2 YYEKEE (reference sequence). The CDR3 nucleotides are TGTGCCAGCAGCTCACACCAGAACACTGAAGCTTTCTTT. The encoded protein is CASSSHQNTEAFF.

This chain uses TRBV6-1 with TRBJ2-1; 8 positions match TRBD1. Losses at the gene ends were 0 bases for V and 4 bases for J; bases not matched to a gene: 5. The CDR3 length is 16 residues. CDR1 and CDR2 (germline): MNHNS, SASEGT. CDR3 bases: TGTGCCAGCAGTGAAGCGGGCCAGGGGGCTTACAATGAGCAGTTCTTC. This codes for CASSEAGQGAYNEQFF.

This clone was counted a single time. The chain combines TRBV19 with TRBJ1-5; D ambiguous. The length of the CDR3 is 13 residues. The germline V and J ends were trimmed by 8 bases and 5 bases, with 13 bases remaining between them. Germline CDR1 and CDR2: LNHDA and SQIVND (reference sequence). The CDR3 sequence: CASRLQSHQPQHF. The CDR3 region has the DNA TGTGCCAGTCGCTTACAATCACATCAGCCCCAGCATTTT.

The V call is TRBV6-2 or TRBV6-3, the J call TRBJ2-7; D gene unclear. The CDR3 is made up of 14 amino acids. CDR1 is MNHEY, CDR2 SVGEGT, per germline. Trimming left V 5 bases short and J 2 bases short, with 13 bases between. The CDR3 DNA reads TGTGCCAGCAGTCCGTCGACACTGGCCTACGAGCAGTACTTC. Its translation is CASSPSTLAYEQYF.

The genes are TRBV9 and TRBJ2-6; 9 bases align to TRBD1. Germline V CDR1 and CDR2: SGDLS, YYNGEE. The CDR3 spans 18 residues. V trimming: 4 bases; J trimming: 0 bases; junction bases outside the gene matches: 8. The CDR3 protein is CASSPTGQGTSGANVLTF. The CDR3 nucleotides are TGTGCCAGCAGCCCCACGGGACAGGGAACCTCTGGGGCCAACGTCCTGACTTTC.

The chain joins TRBV28 to TRBJ1-2, with D possibly being TRBD1 (6 bases). Per the germline V gene, CDR1 is MDHEN and CDR2 is SYDVKM. Trimming stripped 6 bases from V and 7 bases from J, with 21 bases between. The CDR3 is made up of 15 amino acids. In nucleotides, the CDR3 is TGTGCCAGCAGCACCTTCGTGGACAGACCTTTTGGCTACACCTTC. Its translation is CASSTFVDRPFGYTF.

The V gene is TRBV10-3, the J gene TRBJ1-6, with 10 positions matching TRBD1. The CDR3 is 15 residues long. Germline V gene sequence: CDR1 ENHRY, CDR2 SYGVKD. V shed 5 bases, J shed 7 bases, and the junction held 5 bases outside the gene matches. In DNA form, the CDR3 reads TGTGCCATCAGTCCCGGGACAGGGGAGAATTCACCCCTCCACTTT. The encoded protein is CAISPGTGENSPLHF.

The rearrangement joins TRBV29-1 to TRBJ1-1; TRBD1 matches at 9 bases. Germline CDR1 is SQVTM and CDR2 is ANQGSEA. Unmatched junction bases numbered 9, after V lost 6 bases and J lost 4 bases. The CDR3 sequence is 14 residues long. The DNA for the CDR3 is TGCAGCGTCCTGCTACAGGGGGCGACCACTGAAGCTTTCTTT. Translation gives CSVLLQGATTEAFF. Based on the CDR3 plus reference TRBV29-1 and TRBJ1-1, the full variable domain is SAVISQKPSRDICQRGTSLTIQCQVDSQVTMMFWYRQQPGQSLTLIATANQGSEATYESGFVIDKFPISRPNLTFSTLTVSNMSPEDSSIYLCSVLLQGATTEAFFGQGTRLTVV.

V and J are TRBV7-2 and TRBJ2-5; TRBD2 aligns across 10 bases. With 6 bases clipped from V and 2 bases from J, the junction kept 6 bases outside the gene matches. This CDR3 contains 15 residues. Per the germline V gene, CDR1 is SGHTA and CDR2 is FQGNSA. This CDR3 reads CASSLAGVMQETQYF. In DNA, the CDR3 is TGTGCCAGCAGTCTAGCGGGGGTGATGCAAGAGACCCAGTACTTC.

The chain links TRBV5-4 to TRBJ2-5, with 7 nucleotides matching TRBD1. With V trimmed by 4 bases and J by 2 bases, 11 bases remained unmatched. Germline lookup yields CDR1 SGHNT and CDR2 YYREEE (reference sequence). The CDR3 runs to 16 residues. In DNA, the CDR3 is TGTGCCAGCAGCGGCTGGGTAGGGGGCGGGCAAGAGACCCAGTACTTC. It is translated as CASSGWVGGGQETQYF.

The V and J genes are TRBV28 and TRBJ2-3, with D possibly being TRBD2 (5 bases). The length of the CDR3 is 14 residues. Germline CDR1 reads MDHEN; CDR2 reads SYDVKM. V lost 6 bases and J lost 6, with 16 bases in between. CDR3 amino acids: CASSNGESVDTQYF. The CDR3 coding sequence is TGTGCCAGCAGCAATGGGGAGTCTGTGGATACGCAGTATTTT.

The chain uses TRBV5-4 and TRBJ2-2, with D tentatively TRBD2 (5 bases). CDR1 is SGHNT, CDR2 YYREEE, per germline (reference sequence). V lost 4 bases to trimming and J lost 7 bases, with 17 bases between them. The CDR3 is 15 amino acids. The CDR3 is CASSRGLTSDGELFF. The CDR3 DNA reads TGTGCCAGCAGCCGAGGACTGACAAGTGACGGGGAGCTGTTTTTT.

The J gene is TRBJ1-5, the V gene TRBV19, with 12 bases matching TRBD1. The V gene's germline CDR1 is LNHDA and CDR2 SQIVND (reference sequence). The length of the CDR3 is 15 residues. V trimming: 8 bases; J trimming: 0 bases; junction bases outside the gene matches: 2. CDR3 residues: CASGTGGFSNQPQHF. The CDR3 region has the DNA TGTGCCAGTGGGACAGGGGGCTTTAGCAATCAGCCCCAGCATTTT.

This chain joins TRBV28 and TRBJ1-4, with 9 bases lining up with TRBD1. Germline V lookup: CDR1 MDHEN, CDR2 SYDVKM. This CDR3 has 14 amino acids. Trimming at V came to 6 bases and at J to 11 bases, leaving 10 bases not matched to a gene. For the CDR3, the DNA is TGTGCCAGCAGGAACGAGGGACAGGGAGGGAAACTGTTTTTT. This codes for CASRNEGQGGKLFF.

V and J are TRBV11-1 and TRBJ2-7; TRBD1 matches at 8 bases. CDR3 length equals 16 residues. Germline values: CDR1 SGHAT, CDR2 FQDESV (reference sequence). J gave up 0 bases and V 3 bases, and 7 bases lay outside the gene matches. CDR3 amino acids: CASSFGTGQSSYEQYF. CDR3 sequence (DNA): TGTGCCAGCAGCTTCGGGACAGGCCAAAGCTCCTACGAGCAGTACTTC.

V is TRBV6-5 and J is TRBJ1-2; D is undetermined. CDR3 size: 13 residues. V was pared by 1 base and J by 7 bases, with 10 bases between. Germline V gene lookup returns CDR1 MNHEY and CDR2 SVGAGI. CDR3 amino acids: CASSYFEESGYTF. The CDR3 DNA sequence: TGTGCCAGCAGTTACTTTGAGGAGAGTGGCTACACCTTC.

V gene TRBV5-1 combines with J gene TRBJ1-6; tentative D call: TRBD1 (6 bases). The length of the CDR3 is 17 residues. The germline gives CDR1 SGHRS, CDR2 YFSETQ. V lost 0 bases to trimming and J lost 4 bases, with 14 bases between them. CDR3 in DNA: TGCGCCAGCAGCTTGGCCGGACAGCCAAGGTATAATTCACCCCTCCACTTT. Amino acid sequence: CASSLAGQPRYNSPLHF.